This T cell receptor beta chain was sequenced in a study of T cell responses to AZD1222 COVID-19 vaccine (dated by TCRdb to about 2021). Turning to the overall study: AZD1222 recipients whose second dose came at about 4 weeks and those whose second dose came at about 12 weeks were combined into one group, since spike-specific TCR depth and breadth did not differ between the two schedules. TCR sequencing covered more than 230 trial participants: around 210 given two doses of AZD1222 and approximately 26 given two doses of MenACWY control vaccine. Enrollment into the trials was organized by age into subgroups of 18-55, 56-69 and 70-plus years, and those subgroups contained roughly 160, 29 and 62 TCR-sequenced participants, respectively. The research as a whole found: Conclusions about previously exposed vaccinees are limited, since just 6 or 7 AZD1222 recipients were seropositive for SARS-CoV-2 at baseline. Most participants were white British and females outnumbered males, and the authors suggested that clonal diversity may have been underestimated. After two AZD1222 doses, spike-specific TCR breadth and depth were significantly higher than at day 0 and than in MenACWY recipients. Epitopes outside the regions mutated in the B.1.351 and B.1.1.7 variants were reportedly recognized by nearly half of the unique spike-specific TCRs. In the small 56-69-year group, the increase in depth fell short of significance, most likely because of low power. Because no day 14 peak-response samples were available, the repertoires could be characterized only after the peak T cell response. Vaccine-associated CD4 TCRs spanned the whole spike protein, with dominant responses in regions 160-218 and 743-854.

Details on this clone: There is no known antigen for this receptor. No clone much larger than this one lies a single base away; base qualities are absent.

The germline V gene (reference sequence) supplies CDR1 MNHEY and CDR2 SMNVEV. Trimming leaves V shorter by 6 bases and J shorter by 2 bases, with the junction holding 6 bases beyond the gene matches. The CDR3 spans 14 residues, from the cysteine through the phenylalanine. Only the CDR3 DNA is retained, 42 bases long and in frame from the first base. The CDR3 regions of human TCRbeta chains were analyzed by immunosequencing. The published analysis was carried out like this. Repertoire TCRs were checked for matches against a reference library of SARS-CoV-2-specific TCRs that had been generated using the MIRA antigen-specificity platform. Breadth was defined as the fraction of unique TCRs that were SARS-CoV-2-associated. Depth was defined as the fraction of total T cells that were SARS-CoV-2-associated. Using the MIRA data, each spike-specific TCR was assigned both to the spike region to which the TCR was reactive and to a CD4 or CD8 class. Log10-transformed breadth and depth values were compared by one-way ANOVA with Sidak's multiple comparisons tests. TCRdb's version of the immuneACCESS table is confined to in-frame rearrangements and falls short of the full clone set. An unresolved V gene accounts for under half of the shortfall where checked; the remainder is of unknown origin. V and J calls and clone size are those listed in that table; D and trimming were worked out from the DNA. For this sample there are over 100,000 clones; 85% to 95% appear just once. The top ten constitute roughly 1.7% of the sample.

The time point tag for this specimen amounts to: baseline before first vaccination. The vaccinee samples were drawn from two UK trials, COV001 and COV002, one of which was a single-blind randomized controlled phase 2/3 trial testing AZD1222 (ChAdOx1 nCoV-19) in healthy adults. For TCRbeta chain sequencing, PBMC samples were collected from trial participants at day 0 and at day 28 after the second dose. The rearranged chain carries TRBV27 and TRBJ2-7; 8 bases in between match TRBD2. Sequences were derived from peripheral blood, sampled on day 0 of AZD1222 vaccination. The source of this sequence is an adult in good health. The CDR3 region has the sequence CASSRGGLPYEQYF. The base sequence is TGTGCCAGCAGCCGGGGGGGCCTTCCCTACGAGCAGTACTTC.